The clone carrying this T cell receptor (beta chain) came up a few times. All donors came from Russia, were Caucasian and healthy, and spanned ages roughly 6 to 95. The CDR3 totals 17 residues. The V and J ends lost 5 bases and 7 bases, in that order; junction bases with no gene match: 11. Looked up from germline, CDR1 is MNHEY and CDR2 is SMNVEV (reference sequence). The sample originates from a study of blood T cells in healthy people across ages. Study details: About one barcoded TCR beta cDNA was captured per two T cells.

It was with a sample-barcoded 5' primer and a J-beta primer mix that a second PCR of about 6 to 12 cycles was run. The template-switch adaptor was a 5' adaptor with 12 random nucleotides. It tagged each cDNA molecule. TCRdb used MiXCR to reprocess the 5' RACE reads, holding one entry per CDR3 protein. The sample holds 450,000 to 650,000 distinct CDR3 sequences, under 30% seen once. The sample also formed part of further work on T cells of mothers and their children. As reported in that work: At 1.5 ug per 15 ul, all of the extracted RNA went into cDNA synthesis.

The source is a boy aged 5-17 years in good health. This chain uses TRBV27 with TRBJ2-2, with 12 nucleotides matching TRBD2. The sequencing sample was made of blood. CDR3 region: CASSPPLGLAGIGELFF. Here the CDR3 DNA reads TGTGCCAGCAGTCCCCCCCTCGGACTAGCGGGAATCGGGGAGCTGTTTTTT.